The 30 T cell receptor beta chains given below trace back to one sample, sequenced in a study of cytomegalovirus exposure and HLA in healthy donors. It was with 60 Vbeta and 13 Jbeta primers that the PCR ran. The assay was immunoSEQ multiplex PCR, and TCRdb's table has in-frame clones only and misses some. The table has under 200,000 clones, approximately 84% seen once; the top ten hold 3.1%. Specimen: PBMCs. The origin of the receptors is a woman aged 50 to 60 in good health and CMV-seropositive.

V and J are TRBV5-8 and TRBJ1-4; 8 nucleotides match TRBD1. The CDR3 has 15 amino acids. With 0 bases clipped from V and 4 bases from J, the junction kept 2 bases outside the gene matches. Germline loops: CDR1 SGHTS, CDR2 YDEGEE. This CDR3 is CASSLEQGVNEKLFF. CDR3 DNA sequence: TGTGCCAGCAGCTTGGAACAGGGGGTTAATGAAAAACTGTTTTTT.

V usage is TRBV5-1 and J usage is TRBJ2-1, with D uncertain. Trimming removed 1 base from V and 0 bases from J, with 5 bases in between. This CDR3 is 14 amino acids long. Germline loops: CDR1 SGHRS, CDR2 YFSETQ. CDR3 amino acids: CASSLLASYNEQFF. DNA for the CDR3: TGCGCCAGCAGCTTGCTGGCCTCCTACAATGAGCAGTTCTTC.

The chain employs TRBV7-8 and TRBJ2-5; weak D call: TRBD1 (6 bases). Germline lookup yields CDR1 SGHVS and CDR2 FQNEAQ. This CDR3 is 15 amino acids long. Between the trimmed V and J ends, which lost 1 base and 5 bases, there was a span of 14 bases. The CDR3 nucleotides read TGTGCCAGCAGCTTAGATACAGGGCCCCACGAGACCCAGTACTTC. It is translated as CASSLDTGPHETQYF.

The CDR3: CASSQDLVGGARTGANVLTF. The CDR3 DNA sequence: TGCGCCAGCAGCCAAGATCTTGTTGGGGGGGCGCGCACTGGGGCCAACGTCCTGACTTTC. The gene calls are TRBV4-3 and TRBJ2-6; a weak D match, TRBD2 (7 bases). Germline CDR1 reads LGHNA; CDR2 reads YSLEER. CDR3 length: 20 residues. V shed 0 bases and J shed 2 bases, with 20 bases lying between them.

The chain is built from TRBV2 and TRBJ2-5, with 8 bases that match TRBD1. The closer fit of TRBJ2-7 to the DNA end suggests the J call may be wrong. This CDR3 has 12 amino acids. Per germline, CDR1 SNHLY and CDR2 FYNNEI. The CDR3 region has the DNA TGTGCCAGCAGCAGGACAGGGACCGAGCAGTACTTC. It translates to CASSRTGTEQYF.

The V and J genes are TRBV30 and TRBJ1-5; D perhaps matches TRBD1 (6 bases). V lost 2 bases, J lost 3 bases, and 11 bases lay in between. The CDR3 covers 14 residues. Germline values: CDR1 GTSNPN, CDR2 SVGIG (reference sequence). The CDR3 sequence: CAWSRTDNNQPQHF. In DNA form, the CDR3 reads TGTGCCTGGAGTAGGACAGACAACAATCAGCCCCAGCATTTT.

A few counts support this clone. The junction departs from the called germline gene at one end, perhaps through a read error. The chain is built from TRBV6-1 and TRBJ2-7, with D unclear. This CDR3 contains 11 residues. Germline V lookup: CDR1 MNHNS, CDR2 SASEGT. The CDR3 protein is CASSYRLERDF. DNA of the CDR3: TGTGCCAGCAGTTACCGGCTCGAACGGGACTTC.

The chain combines TRBV15 with TRBJ2-5, with 7 bases aligning to TRBD1. Germline CDR1 and CDR2: LNHNV and YYDKDF (reference sequence). This CDR3 contains 18 residues. J lost 4 bases, V lost 3 bases, and 17 bases had no gene match. CDR3 amino acids: CATSSFTGAGMGRETQYF. Written as DNA, the CDR3 is TGTGCCACCAGCAGCTTCACAGGGGCCGGGATGGGCAGAGAGACCCAGTACTTC.

The rearrangement joins TRBV11-2 to TRBJ1-3; D might be TRBD1 (6 bases). V was cut by 1 base and J by 3 bases, with 10 bases left in between. There are 15 residues in the CDR3. Germline V gene lookup returns CDR1 SGHAT and CDR2 FQNNGV. In DNA, the CDR3 is TGTGCCAGCAGCTTAGCAGGGGCTAATGGAAACACCATATATTTT. Its protein is CASSLAGANGNTIYF.

This chain uses TRBV5-1 with TRBJ1-2; no firm D call. Trimming left V 0 bases short and J 11 bases short, with 17 bases between. CDR1 is SGHRS and CDR2 is YFSETQ in the germline V gene. The length of the CDR3 is 14 residues. CDR3 loop: CASSLEGRGSSYTF. CDR3 nucleotides: TGCGCCAGCAGCTTGGAAGGCCGGGGATCGAGTTACACCTTC.

The chain employs TRBV5-1 and TRBJ2-5, with 13 bases aligning to TRBD2. The V and J ends lost 5 bases and 3 bases, in that order; junction bases with no gene match: 7. Germline V CDR1 and CDR2: SGHRS, YFSETQ. The CDR3 covers 16 residues. CDR3 loop: CASSSGLAGAEETQYF. Here the CDR3 DNA reads TGCGCCAGCAGTTCCGGACTAGCGGGAGCTGAAGAGACCCAGTACTTC.

The chain is built from TRBV28 and TRBJ1-1; D uncertain. The CDR3 totals 14 residues. Germline V gives CDR1 MDHEN, CDR2 SYDVKM. V shed 3 bases and J shed 8 bases, with 16 bases lying between them. For the CDR3, the DNA is TGTGCCAGCAGTTTTTTTGTGGGCCTCGAGGAAGCTTTCTTT. It codes for CASSFFVGLEEAFF.

The V gene is TRBV9, the J gene TRBJ2-5; D might be TRBD2 (6 bases). Trimming left V 2 bases short and J 2 bases short, with 10 bases between. The CDR3 has 14 residues. CDR1 and CDR2 (germline): SGDLS, YYNGEE. This chain's CDR3 is CASSVWGVQETQYF. As DNA, the CDR3 is TGTGCCAGCAGCGTTTGGGGGGTTCAAGAGACCCAGTACTTC.

V usage is TRBV27 and J usage is TRBJ1-1, with D possibly matching TRBD1 (5 bases). V was cut by 3 bases and J by 5 bases, with 10 bases left in between. This CDR3 comprises 13 residues. Per the germline V gene, CDR1 is MNHEY and CDR2 is SMNVEV (reference sequence). CDR3 coding DNA: TGTGCCAGCAGTTTGGACATGGCGACTGAAGCTTTCTTT. Protein: CASSLDMATEAFF.

The rearrangement joins TRBV30 to TRBJ2-3, with D tentatively TRBD2 (5 bases). Trimming cost V 0 bases and J 5 bases, with 12 bases left between them. The CDR3 runs to 14 residues. CDR1 and CDR2 from the germline V gene are GTSNPN and SVGIG (reference sequence). The CDR3 DNA follows: TGTGCCTGGAGTGTGTGGGGTCGGGAAGATACGCAGTATTTT. Protein sequence: CAWSVWGREDTQYF.

V and J are TRBV5-4 and TRBJ1-4, with 9 bases that match TRBD1. The germline V gene encodes CDR1 SGHNT and CDR2 YYREEE (reference sequence). The CDR3 totals 13 residues. With 7 bases clipped from V and 5 bases from J, the junction kept 3 bases outside the gene matches. The CDR3 DNA sequence: TGTGCCAGCCGGGACAGGGTGAATGAAAAACTGTTTTTT. The encoded protein is CASRDRVNEKLFF.

The gene calls are TRBV4-2 and TRBJ2-1, with 8 bases identical to TRBD2. From germline, CDR1 is LGHNA and CDR2 YNFKEQ. With 6 bases clipped from V and 6 bases from J, the junction kept 13 bases outside the gene matches. This CDR3 comprises 16 residues. DNA of the CDR3: TGTGCCAGCAGTCAAACCTTAGGGGCGGGAGGCAATGAGCAGTTCTTC. The encoded protein is CASSQTLGAGGNEQFF.

The chain employs TRBV4-1 and TRBJ2-2, with D possibly TRBD1 on 5 matching bases. The V and J ends lost 3 bases and 6 bases respectively, with 8 bases between them. There are 13 residues in the CDR3. Germline V CDR1 and CDR2: MGHRA, YSYEKL. The CDR3 reads CASSHRVSGELFF. The DNA for the CDR3 is TGCGCCAGCAGCCACAGGGTATCCGGGGAGCTGTTTTTT.

The chain has TRBV28 and TRBJ2-7, with 8 bases aligning to TRBD1. This CDR3 comprises 17 residues. V lost 2 bases and J lost 4; bases outside the gene matches: 13. In germline, CDR1 is MDHEN, CDR2 SYDVKM. The CDR3 region is CASSLGQGAWDPYEQYF. The CDR3 DNA follows: TGTGCCAGCAGTTTAGGCCAGGGGGCATGGGATCCTTACGAGCAGTACTTC. Full variable domain (remainder filled in from reference TRBV28 and TRBJ2-7): DVKVTQSSRYLVKRTGEKVFLECVQDMDHENMFWYRQDPGLGLRLIYFSYDVKMKEKGDIPEGYSVSREKKERFSLILESASTNQTSMYLCASSLGQGAWDPYEQYFGPGTRLTVT.

This rearrangement joins TRBV21-1 to TRBJ2-1; the table's TRBD2 call for D was not verified on the DNA. TRBV21-1 is reported as a pseudogene. CDR3 length equals 15 residues. CDR3 in DNA: TGTGCCAGCAGCGCTCGACTAGCGGGGGTCGGTGAGCAGTTCTTC. It is translated as CASSARLAGVGEQFF.

This chain links TRBV4-3 with TRBJ1-3, with D possibly being TRBD1 (5 bases). Per germline, CDR1 LGHNA and CDR2 YSLEER. This CDR3 region has 13 residues. Trimming stripped 3 bases from V and 5 bases from J, with 8 bases between. CDR3 protein: CASSQEGRNTIYF. CDR3 DNA sequence: TGCGCCAGCAGCCAGGAGGGGAGAAACACCATATATTTT.

The chain is built from TRBV27 and TRBJ2-7; TRBD1 aligns across 10 bases. Germline V gene lookup returns CDR1 MNHEY and CDR2 SMNVEV (reference sequence). This CDR3 contains 16 residues. The J segment lost 6 bases and the V segment lost 5 bases, leaving 13 bases of the junction unmatched. The CDR3 sequence is CASSPRGQGPGFEQYF. CDR3 in DNA: TGTGCCAGCAGTCCGAGGGGACAGGGGCCCGGCTTCGAGCAGTACTTC.

As to this clone: Distinct nucleotide sequences in the sample also encode this CDR3. The chain is built from TRBV28 and TRBJ1-1; the D is unclear. The CDR3 sequence is 14 residues long. Looked up from germline, CDR1 is MDHEN and CDR2 is SYDVKM. V lost 5 bases and J 0 bases, leaving 10 bases between the germline ends. The CDR3, as DNA: TGTGCCAGCAGTCCGGGAGGAATGAACACTGAAGCTTTCTTT. Translating it yields CASSPGGMNTEAFF.

The chain carries TRBV7-4 and TRBJ2-7; a weak D match, TRBD1 (6 bases). Looked up from germline, CDR1 is SGHVT and CDR2 is SQSDAQ. V was trimmed by 4 bases and J by 2 bases, leaving 9 bases between them. The CDR3 is 13 amino acids. CDR3 DNA sequence: TGTGCCAGCAGCTGCAGGGGAGCCTACGAGCAGTACTTC. It codes for CASSCRGAYEQYF.

V usage is TRBV30 and J usage is TRBJ1-4; D is undetermined. The V and J ends lost 4 bases and 8 bases respectively, with 5 bases between them. The V gene's germline CDR1 is GTSNPN and CDR2 SVGIG (reference sequence). There are 10 residues in the CDR3. The DNA for the CDR3 is TGTGCCTGGAAAGCCGAAAAACTGTTTTTT. This codes for CAWKAEKLFF.

Comment on this clone: A junction end diverges from the germline sequence, so it may reflect a read error. The chain has TRBV7-7 and TRBJ1-1, with unresolved D. The CDR3 is made up of 13 amino acids. Germline-derived CDR1 and CDR2 are SSHAT and FNYEAQ (reference sequence). CDR3 loop: CASSSGPGTEAFF. In nucleotides, the CDR3 is TGTGCTAGCAGCTCTGGTCCGGGCACTGAAGCTTTCTTT. Looking up the rest from reference TRBV7-7 and TRBJ1-1 gives the full variable domain: GAGVSQSPRYKVTKRGQDVTLRCDPISSHATLYWYQQALGQGPEFLTYFNYEAQPDKSGLPSDRFSAERPEGSISTLTIQRTEQRDSAMYRCASSSGPGTEAFFGQGTRLTVV.

This chain uses TRBV6-1 with TRBJ1-2, with no clear D. The CDR3 extends over 12 amino acids. CDR1 is MNHNS, CDR2 SASEGT, per germline. V lost 8 bases to trimming and J lost 8 bases, with 15 bases between them. CDR3 sequence: CASEGAGGGYTF. The CDR3 DNA reads as TGTGCCAGCGAGGGAGCAGGCGGAGGCTACACCTTC.

V is TRBV19 and J is TRBJ1-1; D remains unclear. The CDR3 is made up of 13 amino acids. CDR1 is LNHDA and CDR2 is SQIVND in the germline V gene (reference sequence). V was shortened by 5 bases and J by 1 base, with 8 bases between the two germline ends. The CDR3 loop is CASSSQSNTEAFF. Written as DNA, the CDR3 is TGTGCCAGTAGTTCCCAATCGAACACTGAAGCTTTCTTT. The complete variable domain, with remaining parts taken from reference TRBV19 and TRBJ1-1, reads DGGITQSPKYLFRKEGQNVTLSCEQNLNHDAMYWYRQDPGQGLRLIYYSQIVNDFQKGDIAEGYSVSREKKESFPLTVTSAQKNPTAFYLCASSSQSNTEAFFGQGTRLTVV.

The chain links TRBV4-3 to TRBJ1-4; D is uncertain. CDR3 length: 15 residues. From germline, CDR1 is LGHNA and CDR2 YSLEER. Trimming stripped 1 base from V and 3 bases from J, with 9 bases between. DNA of the CDR3: TGCGCCAGCAGCCAAGGAGGGAGCGCTAATGAAAAACTGTTTTTT. This gives the protein CASSQGGSANEKLFF.

This clone appeared a single time. The junction departs from germline at one end; a sequencing error may be responsible. Here the CDR3 DNA reads TGCGCCAGCAGCCAGGGACGCGGAGGGAGACCTGGGGCCAACGGCCTGACTTTC. This sequence encodes CASSQGRGGRPGANGLTF. The chain uses TRBV4-1 and TRBJ2-6; a weak D match, TRBD2 (6 bases). CDR3 length: 18 residues. Per the germline V gene, CDR1 is MGHRA and CDR2 is YSYEKL.